This TCR beta chain came from a study of graft-versus-host responses after intestinal transplantation. Study summary: Those transplanted obtained multivisceral, liver-intestinal, or isolated intestinal grafts. Following induction with anti-thymocyte globulin, all recipients were given tacrolimus and steroids for about three years.

Remarks on this clone: The antigen is not known.

Some clones are missing from TCRdb's copy, which holds only in-frame ones; the method was immunoSEQ multiplex PCR. The sample contains about 110,000 clones, roughly 86% of which appear only once. Whole-study results and caveats: Declines in HvG clones occurring early post-transplant were associated with peak circulating GvH clone levels.

CDR1 and CDR2 (germline): SNHLY, FYNNEI. The V and J ends lost 1 base and 0 bases respectively, with 10 bases between them. The CDR3 totals 16 residues. This TCR came from a human donor who was the organ donor for an intestinal transplant. This chain uses TRBV2 with TRBJ2-1, with D possibly TRBD2 on 6 matching bases. The material was unstimulated CD4+ T cells sorted from spleen or lymph node cells, obtained before transplant. As DNA, the CDR3 is TGTGCCAGCAGTGAAGTTCGGGGGAGCTCCTACAATGAGCAGTTCTTC. Translating gives CASSEVRGSSYNEQFF.